This T cell receptor beta chain was observed in a study of CD8+ T cells in alopecia areata. Study observations and caveats: Only a single nonresponder existed, so baseline CD8+ expansion links stay unclear. Administration of tofacitinib significantly diminished scalp clonality and expanded CD8+ clones within the top 100. The study found that many expanded lesional clones persisted in scalp and blood during tofacitinib.

Treatment here: oral pan-JAK inhibitor, 5-10 mg twice daily. Peripheral blood and lesional scalp punch biopsies came from alopecia areata patients. Following extraction, RNA underwent reverse transcription to cDNA, which served as the sequencing template. The assay was immunoSEQ multiplex PCR, and TCRdb's table has in-frame clones only and misses some. The table shows around 190,000 clones, with 50% to 60% occurring only once. Regarding this clone: Antigen: not known.

Sequenced material: CD4+ T cells sorted from blood, taken at week 4, from a patient treated with tofacitinib. This TCR was sampled from a human donor with alopecia areata.

CDR3: CASSIAGLAGAPDYEQYF. The DNA for the CDR3 is TGTGCCAGTAGTATCGCGGGACTAGCGGGAGCGCCCGACTACGAGCAGTACTTC. The chain uses TRBV19 and TRBJ2-7; 14 bases match TRBD2. The V gene's germline CDR1 is LNHDA and CDR2 SQIVND (reference sequence). This CDR3 spans 18 amino acids. Germline trimming cut 3 bases from V and 3 bases from J; bases unmatched to any gene: 10.